Here is one T cell receptor beta chain with its context. The antigen remains unidentified. These data are taken from a study of T cell responses to AZD1222 COVID-19 vaccine. Germline V lookup: CDR1 GTSNPN, CDR2 SVGIG (reference sequence). The CDR3 loop spans 13 amino acids. V shed 3 bases, J shed 7 bases, and the junction held 3 bases outside the gene matches. Clones were read by immunoSEQ multiplex PCR, and TCRdb kept only the in-frame ones, dropping some. Here the sample spans over 65,000 clones, around 73% being singletons. Findings and caveats of the study: Donors were chiefly white British, with a greater number of females, and clonal diversity was perhaps underestimated.

The sample was peripheral blood, taken on day 0 of AZD1222 vaccination. The sequence came from an adult in good health. The chain employs TRBV30 and TRBJ2-1; 10 bases map to TRBD2. The CDR3 DNA sequence: TGTGCCTGGAGGTTAGCGGGAGGTAATGAGCAGTTCTTC. Translated: CAWRLAGGNEQFF.